This T cell receptor beta chain was sequenced during a study of control samples from healthy donors and cancer patients (dated by TCRdb to 2020 to 2022). The protocol used for the library was the immunoSEQ multiplex PCR assay. TCRdb carries this immuneACCESS record with in-frame sequences only. Its versions omit some clonotypes, under half of them owing to an unresolved V gene in the studies checked, with the rest unexplained. In all, the sample holds some 94,000 clones, and about 89% of those were seen once. The top ten clones comprise about 10% of the sample. With respect to this clone: What antigen it recognizes has not been identified. Qualities for individual bases were not recorded, and no much larger clone is one base off.

The germline V end is reduced by 6 bases and the J end by 2 bases; junction bases left unmatched: 1. CDR1 ENHRY and CDR2 SYGVKD are derived from the germline V gene. The CDR3 holds 13 amino acids from the cysteine to the phenylalanine. Of all the DNA, just the CDR3 is kept, 39 bases in frame from base 1. The material sequenced was PBMCs. The sequence came from a woman in her forties or fifties with colorectal cancer. This chain is built from TRBV10-3 and TRBJ1-5, with TRBD1 identical over 7 junction bases. CDR3 protein: CAIRGTGNQPQHF. The DNA sequence reads TGTGCCATCAGGGGGACAGGCAATCAGCCCCAGCATTTT.